This T cell receptor (beta chain) was recorded in a study of identical twins. General observations from the study: The models systematically underestimated how much out-of-frame TCR alpha was shared in monozygotic twins. An excess of low generation probability was shown by twin-shared out-of-frame alpha sequences.

V lost 0 bases to trimming and J lost 4 bases; unmatched junction nucleotides: 6. The germline V gene has CDR1 KGHDR and CDR2 SFDVKD. This CDR3 contains 17 residues. There were only healthy Caucasians among the donors. A single record per CDR3 protein comes from TCRdb applying MiXCR to the 5' RACE reads. In the table there are a few hundred thousand distinct CDR3 sequences, about 13% of which are singletons. Regarding this clonotype: The target antigen is unknown.

The sample was also reused in another study, on yellow fever vaccine responses in identical twins.

The J gene is TRBJ2-5, the V gene TRBV24-1; TRBD1 matches at 11 bases. This sequence originates from a woman aged 18-29 years in good health. The sample was memory (CD45RO+) T cells sorted from blood. CDR3 sequence reads: CATSDLPDRGLTETQYF. In DNA form, the CDR3 reads TGTGCCACCAGTGATTTGCCGGACAGGGGGCTAACAGAGACCCAGTACTTC.